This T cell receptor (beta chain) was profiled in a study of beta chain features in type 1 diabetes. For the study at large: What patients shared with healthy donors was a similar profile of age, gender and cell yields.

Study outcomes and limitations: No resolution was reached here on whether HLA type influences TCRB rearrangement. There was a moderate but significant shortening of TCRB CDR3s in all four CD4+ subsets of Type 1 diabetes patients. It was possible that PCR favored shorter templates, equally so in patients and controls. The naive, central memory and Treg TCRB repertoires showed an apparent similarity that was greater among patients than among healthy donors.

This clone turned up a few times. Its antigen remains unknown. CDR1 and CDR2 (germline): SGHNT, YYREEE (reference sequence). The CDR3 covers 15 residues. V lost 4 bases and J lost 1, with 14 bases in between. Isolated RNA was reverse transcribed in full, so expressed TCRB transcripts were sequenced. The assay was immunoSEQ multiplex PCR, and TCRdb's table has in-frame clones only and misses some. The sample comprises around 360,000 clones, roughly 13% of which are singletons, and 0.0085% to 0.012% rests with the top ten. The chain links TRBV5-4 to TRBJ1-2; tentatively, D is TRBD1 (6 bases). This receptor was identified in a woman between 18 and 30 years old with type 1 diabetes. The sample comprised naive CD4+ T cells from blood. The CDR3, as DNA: TGTGCCAGCAGCAACTACAGGGAGAGTAACTATGGCTACACCTTC. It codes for CASSNYRESNYGYTF. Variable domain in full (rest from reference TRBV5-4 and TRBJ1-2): ETGVTQSPTHLIKTRGQQVTLRCSSQSGHNTVSWYQQALGQGPQFIFQYYREEENGRGNFPPRFSGLQFPNYSSELNVNALELDDSALYLCASSNYRESNYGYTFGSGTRLTVV.